This is a list of T cell receptor beta chains from one sample in a study of cytomegalovirus exposure and HLA in healthy donors. Some clones are missing from TCRdb's copy, which holds only in-frame ones; the method was immunoSEQ multiplex PCR. The data show about 250,000 clones, with more than 85% seen just once and around 13% held by the top ten. The sample comprised PBMCs. The source is a young man in good health and CMV-seropositive. The CDR3 runs from the conserved cysteine through the conserved F or W. D genes are given only for firm matches. Clone size, where shown, is once, few, many, or a class for clones that have expanded.

>TRBJ2-2|.|TRBV6-5|.
CASSYSTDTGELFF
TGTGCCAGCAGTTACTCGACAGACACCGGGGAGCTGTTTTTT
>TRBJ2-5|.|TRBV6-1|.
CASSPGAWETQYF
TGTGCCAGCAGTCCAGGCGCCTGGGAGACCCAGTACTTC
>TRBJ2-7|TRBD2|TRBV27|.
CASSLGLAGVGEQYF
TGTGCCAGCAGTTTAGGACTAGCGGGAGTAGGAGAGCAGTACTTC
>TRBJ1-1|.|TRBV5-1|.
CASSLADTEAFF
TGCGCCAGCAGCTTGGCCGATACTGAAGCTTTCTTT
>TRBJ1-4|.|TRBV5-1|once
CASSLASPTNEKLFF
TGCGCCAGCAGCTTGGCCTCCCCAACTAATGAAAAACTGTTTTTT
>TRBJ1-1|.|TRBV5-5|few
CASGRASSEAFF
TGTGCCAGCGGCCGGGCAAGTTCCGAAGCTTTCTTT
>TRBJ2-3|TRBD2|TRBV15|.
CATSRDLRSGSSPDTQYF
TGTGCCACCAGCAGAGATCTAAGGAGCGGGAGTTCTCCAGATACGCAGTATTTT
>TRBJ1-2|.|TRBV15|.
CATSREEFGGYTF
TGTGCCACCAGCAGAGAGGAATTTGGGGGCTACACCTTC
>TRBJ2-7|.|TRBV18|.
CASSPPSQGGYEQYF
TGTGCCAGCTCACCACCGTCACAGGGAGGTTACGAGCAGTACTTC
>TRBJ2-1|.|TRBV5-1|.
CASSFWGSSYNEQFF
TGCGCCAGCAGCTTTTGGGGGAGCTCCTACAATGAGCAGTTCTTC
>TRBJ2-7|.|TRBV19|few
CASSALDKSYEQYF
TGTGCCAGTAGTGCCCTTGACAAATCCTACGAGCAGTACTTC
>TRBJ1-1|.|TRBV2|.
CAAWGNSQYIDAEAFF
TGTGCCGCCTGGGGGAACAGCCAATATATCGACGCTGAAGCTTTCTTT
>TRBJ2-1|.|TRBV19|.
CASSMWGNEQFF
TGTGCCAGTAGTATGTGGGGGAATGAGCAGTTCTTC
>TRBJ2-3|.|TRBV27|.
CASSLLGSTDTQYF
TGTGCCAGCAGTTTATTAGGAAGCACAGATACGCAGTATTTT
>TRBJ1-2|.|TRBV5-1|once
CASSLRAGLDDNYGYTF
TGCGCCAGCAGCTTGCGGGCAGGGTTGGACGATAACTATGGCTACACCTTC
>TRBJ2-1|.|TRBV4-2|.
CASSQEPVNEQFF
TGTGCCAGCAGCCAAGAACCCGTCAATGAGCAGTTCTTC
>TRBJ2-2|TRBD1|TRBV11-2|few
CASSLPDRGTGELFF
TGTGCCAGCAGCCTCCCGGACAGGGGGACCGGGGAGCTGTTTTTT
>TRBJ2-2|TRBD1|TRBV6-9|.
CASSLISPGQGRATGELFF
TGTGCCAGCAGTCTGATATCACCGGGACAGGGGAGGGCGACCGGGGAGCTGTTTTTT
>TRBJ1-5|.|TRBV5-4|once
CASSLNIGQPQHF
TGTGCCAGCAGCCTAAATATAGGTCAGCCCCAGCATTTT
>TRBJ1-1|.|TRBV7-6|.
CASSLGWGGDTEAFF
TGTGCCAGCAGCTTAGGATGGGGGGGGGACACTGAAGCTTTCTTT
>TRBJ2-5|.|TRBV27|.
CASSPTYQETQYF
TGTGCCAGCAGTCCCACCTACCAAGAGACCCAGTACTTC
>TRBJ1-1|.|TRBV5-4|.
CASSPAAFEGAFF
TGTGCCAGCAGCCCCGCGGCCTTCGAGGGAGCTTTCTTT
>TRBJ1-2|.|TRBV4-3|.
CASSQGPDTYGYTF
TGCGCCAGCAGCCAAGGCCCAGACACCTATGGCTACACCTTC
>TRBJ2-7|TRBD1|TRBV28|.
CATTSGTGAYEQYF
TGTGCCACTACGTCCGGGACAGGGGCCTACGAGCAGTACTTC
>TRBJ2-3|TRBD2|TRBV4-2|.
CASSQGTSGSPDTQYF
TGTGCCAGCAGCCAAGGGACTAGCGGGAGCCCAGATACGCAGTATTTT
>TRBJ2-1|TRBD1|TRBV27|once
CASSSPRTGTKQFF
TGTGCCAGCAGTTCCCCTAGGACAGGGACCAAGCAGTTCTTC
>TRBJ1-1|.|TRBV27|.
CASAGNTEAFF
TGTGCCAGTGCGGGGAACACTGAAGCTTTCTTT
>TRBJ2-4|.|TRBV7-2|.
CASSPRTEPGNIQYF
TGTGCCAGCAGCCCCCGGACCGAGCCAGGAAACATTCAGTACTTC
>TRBJ2-7|.|TRBV6-6|few
CAAGDYYEQYF
TGTGCCGCTGGGGATTACTACGAGCAGTACTTC
>TRBJ1-3|.|TRBV5-1|.
CASSLAGHSGNTIYF
TGCGCCAGCAGCTTGGCCGGTCATTCCGGAAACACCATATATTTT
>TRBJ2-1|TRBD2|TRBV5-4|.
CASSLAGASGSPYNEQFF
TGTGCCAGCAGCTTGGCCGGGGCTAGCGGGAGCCCCTACAATGAGCAGTTCTTC
>TRBJ1-5|.|TRBV6-4|.
CASSEASNQPQHF
TGTGCCAGCAGTGAAGCGTCCAATCAGCCCCAGCATTTT
>TRBJ1-1|.|TRBV30|.
CAWSDRNDEAFF
TGTGCCTGGAGTGATCGTAATGATGAAGCTTTCTTT
>TRBJ2-7|TRBD1|TRBV28|.
CASSAGTEYYEQYF
TGTGCCAGCAGTGCCGGGACAGAATACTACGAGCAGTACTTC
>TRBJ2-7|.|TRBV19|.
CASSIGSRGLSYEQYF
TGTGCCAGTAGTATAGGATCTCGCGGGCTTTCCTACGAGCAGTACTTC
>TRBJ2-1|.|TRBV5-6|.
CASSLNDNEQFF
TGTGCCAGCAGCTTGAACGACAATGAGCAGTTCTTC
>TRBJ2-1|TRBD2|TRBV4-3|.
CASSRIPGLAGLNEQFF
TGCGCCAGCAGCCGCATACCGGGACTAGCGGGCCTTAACGAGCAGTTCTTC
>TRBJ1-1|.|TRBV7-2|few
CASSLVRVNTEAFF
TGTGCCAGCAGCTTAGTGCGTGTGAACACTGAAGCTTTCTTT
>TRBJ1-5|.|TRBV19|few
CASSWEEGNQPQHF
TGTGCCAGTAGTTGGGAAGAGGGCAATCAGCCCCAGCATTTT
>TRBJ2-7|.|TRBV28|.
CASSLVDQNYEQYF
TGTGCCAGCAGTTTAGTGGACCAAAACTACGAGCAGTACTTC
>TRBJ2-1|.|TRBV27|.
CASSFLLTHEQFF
TGTGCCAGCAGTTTCTTGCTAACCCATGAGCAGTTCTTC
>TRBJ2-1|.|TRBV27|.
CASSQTQAGVYNEQFF
TGTGCCAGCAGTCAAACACAAGCGGGTGTCTACAATGAGCAGTTCTTC
>TRBJ1-2|TRBD1|TRBV5-1|.
CASSVGNPKTGFNYGYTF
TGCGCCAGCAGCGTGGGGAACCCGAAGACAGGGTTTAACTATGGCTACACCTTC
>TRBJ1-1|.|TRBV29-1|once
CSVVVRTEAFF
TGCAGCGTTGTAGTGCGCACTGAAGCTTTCTTT
>TRBJ2-7|TRBD1|TRBV7-2|many
CASSSGTGENYEQYF
TGTGCCAGCAGCTCCGGGACAGGGGAGAACTACGAGCAGTACTTC
>TRBJ1-1|.|TRBV19|.
CASTMGTYTEAFF
TGTGCCAGTACCATGGGCACCTACACTGAAGCTTTCTTT